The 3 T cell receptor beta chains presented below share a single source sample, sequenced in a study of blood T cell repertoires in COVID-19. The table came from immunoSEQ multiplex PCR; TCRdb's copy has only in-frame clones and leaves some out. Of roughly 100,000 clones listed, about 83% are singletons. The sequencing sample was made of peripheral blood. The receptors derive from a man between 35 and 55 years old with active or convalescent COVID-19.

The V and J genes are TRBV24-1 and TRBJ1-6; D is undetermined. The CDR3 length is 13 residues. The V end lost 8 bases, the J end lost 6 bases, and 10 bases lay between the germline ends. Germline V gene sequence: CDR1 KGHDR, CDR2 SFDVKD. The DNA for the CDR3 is TGTGCCACCACGTCGGGGAGTAATTCACCCCTCCACTTT. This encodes CATTSGSNSPLHF.

Here the CDR3 DNA reads TGTGCCACCAGCAGAGGTCCAGGGGTCAGTGAAAAACTGTTTTTT. It encodes CATSRGPGVSEKLFF. The V gene is TRBV15, the J gene TRBJ1-4; D possibly corresponds to TRBD1 (6 bases). The length of the CDR3 is 15 residues. Looked up from germline, CDR1 is LNHNV and CDR2 is YYDKDF (reference sequence). Trimming left V 1 base short and J 7 bases short, with 13 bases between.

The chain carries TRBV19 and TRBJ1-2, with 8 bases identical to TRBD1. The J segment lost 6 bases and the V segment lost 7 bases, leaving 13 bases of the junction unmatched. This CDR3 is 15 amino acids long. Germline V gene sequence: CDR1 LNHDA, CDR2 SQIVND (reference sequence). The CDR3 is CASTSGQGRMHGYTF. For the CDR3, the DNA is TGTGCCAGTACCTCAGGACAGGGTAGGATGCATGGCTACACCTTC.